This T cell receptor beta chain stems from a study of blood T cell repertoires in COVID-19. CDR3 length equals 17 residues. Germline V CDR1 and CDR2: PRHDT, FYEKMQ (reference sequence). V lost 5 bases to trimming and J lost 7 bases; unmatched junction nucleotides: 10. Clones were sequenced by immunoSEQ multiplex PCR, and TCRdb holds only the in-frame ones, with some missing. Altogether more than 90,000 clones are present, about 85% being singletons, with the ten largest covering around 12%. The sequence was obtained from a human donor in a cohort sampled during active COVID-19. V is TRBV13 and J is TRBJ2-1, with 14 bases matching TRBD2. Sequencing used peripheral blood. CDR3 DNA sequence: TGTGCCAGCAGCCCCGGACTAGCGGGAGGATGGAGGAATGAGCAGTTCTTC. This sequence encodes CASSPGLAGGWRNEQFF. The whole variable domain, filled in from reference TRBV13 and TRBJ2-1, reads AAGVIQSPRHLIKEKRETATLKCYPIPRHDTVYWYQQGPGQDPQFLISFYEKMQSDKGSIPDRFSAQQFSDYHSELNMSSLELGDSALYFCASSPGLAGGWRNEQFFGPGTRLTVL.